Each of the 31 T cell receptor beta chains below was sequenced from the same sample in a study of vaccination and CD4 T cells after COVID-19 (dated 2022 in TCRdb). The antigens these receptors bind are not known. The library came from PCR. Sequencing used an Illumina iSeq 100. At the Johns Hopkins FTIC core, DNA from the cultured CD4+ T cells underwent TCR sequencing with the Oncomine TCR Beta short-read assay. The QIAamp micro DNA kit was used to extract genomic DNA from the cultured CD4+ T cells. The public reads were quality trimmed at Q25 with fastp and then assembled into clones with MiXCR by TCRdb, keeping productive beta chains. Each entry is one CDR3 protein sequence, shown with its most common DNA and genes. The sample table shows roughly 8,000 distinct CDR3 sequences, and more than 30% are seen once. The ten biggest clones cover over 11% of the sample. The treatment or condition label corresponds to: approximately nine-day PBMC culture with coronavirus spike peptide pools or control peptides (ViraFEST assay). CD4+ T cells from unexposed donors were collected before the COVID-19 pandemic (2011-2018).

Material: CD4+ T cells from blood, cultured in vitro. These receptors were taken from a human donor in good health.

This rearrangement joins TRBV20-1 to TRBJ2-4; perhaps TRBD1 as D (5 bases). V gave up 5 bases and J gave up 6 bases, with 17 bases separating them. The CDR3 contains 14 residues. Germline CDR1 is DFQATT and CDR2 is SNEGSKA (reference sequence). In nucleotides, the CDR3 is TGCAGTGCTGGGGCCCTTGGAAGGGGAAACATTCAGTACTTC. Translation gives CSAGALGRGNIQYF.

This clonotype was detected only a few times. V and J are TRBV6-4 and TRBJ2-1; 10 nucleotides align to TRBD2. Losses at the gene ends were 3 bases for V and 5 bases for J; bases not matched to a gene: 4. Germline CDR1 and CDR2: MRHNA and SNTAGT. The CDR3 is 15 residues long. CDR3 residues: CASSEGLAGDNEQFF. The CDR3 DNA sequence: TGTGCCAGCAGTGAAGGGCTAGCGGGAGACAATGAGCAGTTCTTC.

This clonotype was seen more than once but under ten times. This rearrangement joins TRBV6-1 to TRBJ2-7, with D unresolved. The V gene's germline CDR1 is MNHNS and CDR2 SASEGT. Trimming removed 6 bases at V and 3 bases at J, with 9 bases between. This CDR3 has 12 residues. CDR3 coding DNA: TGTGCCAGCAGCAACAAGCTCTACGAGCAGTACTTC. It translates to CASSNKLYEQYF.

This clonotype was found a few times. The chain is built from TRBV11-2 and TRBJ2-7, with TRBD2 matching 10 bases. Per germline, CDR1 SGHAT and CDR2 FQNNGV. The CDR3 is 15 residues long. Losses at the gene ends were 6 bases for V and 0 bases for J; bases not matched to a gene: 5. This chain's CDR3 is CASRTSSGSSYEQYF. Here the CDR3 DNA reads TGTGCCAGCAGAACTTCTAGCGGGAGCTCCTACGAGCAGTACTTC.

The J gene is TRBJ2-2, the V gene TRBV7-2; no definite D call. V was cut by 3 bases and J by 4 bases, with 15 bases left in between. This CDR3 contains 16 residues. The germline V gene has CDR1 SGHTA and CDR2 FQGNSA. CDR3 nucleotides: TGTGCCAGCAGCTTTAAGGGAACAGAATCCACCGGGGAGCTGTTTTTT. This encodes CASSFKGTESTGELFF.

The V gene is TRBV7-9, the J gene TRBJ2-7; TRBD1 matches 9 bases. CDR3 length: 15 amino acids. The J segment lost 4 bases and the V segment lost 5 bases, leaving 9 bases of the junction unmatched. Looked up from germline, CDR1 is SEHNR and CDR2 is FQNEAQ (reference sequence). The CDR3 protein is CASSQTGTGLYEQYF. CDR3 nucleotide sequence: TGTGCCAGCAGCCAAACCGGGACAGGGTTGTACGAGCAGTACTTC. The full variable domain, completed using reference TRBV7-9 and TRBJ2-7, is DTGVSQNPRHKITKRGQNVTFRCDPISEHNRLYWYRQTLGQGPEFLTYFQNEAQLEKSRLLSDRFSAERPKGSFSTLEIQRTEQGDSAMYLCASSQTGTGLYEQYFGPGTRLTVT.

This chain joins TRBV27 and TRBJ2-5; TRBD2 agrees at 9 bases. With V trimmed by 5 bases and J by 5 bases, 12 bases remained unmatched. The CDR3 is made up of 16 amino acids. Germline CDR1 MNHEY, CDR2 SMNVEV (reference sequence). The CDR3 reads CASSRDAGGGRETQYF. CDR3 coding DNA: TGTGCCAGCAGTCGAGATGCGGGAGGGGGACGGGAGACCCAGTACTTC.

The chain combines TRBV6-2 or TRBV6-3 with TRBJ2-1, with D perhaps matching TRBD2 (6 bases). CDR1 MNHEY and CDR2 SVGEGT come from the germline V gene. V dropped 2 bases and J dropped 6 bases, with 11 bases sitting between them. The CDR3 totals 14 residues. The CDR3 sequence is CASSYPGRINEQFF. In nucleotides, the CDR3 is TGTGCCAGCAGTTACCCCGGGAGAATCAATGAGCAGTTCTTC.

This clonotype occurred a few times. The chain has TRBV20-1 and TRBJ1-4; D is uncertain. The CDR3 length is 12 residues. V lost 4 bases, J lost 7 bases, and 10 bases lay in between. CDR1 is DFQATT, CDR2 SNEGSKA, per germline (reference sequence). The CDR3 DNA reads TGCAGTGCTATGGCGCCCGGTGAAAAACTGTTTTTT. Amino acid sequence: CSAMAPGEKLFF.

This clonotype was seen a handful of times. The V and J genes are TRBV5-8 and TRBJ1-5, with 7 nucleotides matching TRBD1. Per the germline V gene, CDR1 is SGHTS and CDR2 is YDEGEE. V lost 4 bases and J lost 2; bases outside the gene matches: 6. The CDR3 spans 15 residues. The CDR3 coding sequence is TGTGCCAGCAGCCTAGACAGGGCCGGCAATCAGCCCCAGCATTTT. This gives the protein CASSLDRAGNQPQHF.

This clonotype came up a few times. The chain recombines TRBV19 with TRBJ1-5; D ambiguous. The ends were cut back, 1 base at V and 1 base at J, with 14 bases in the middle. CDR1 is LNHDA, CDR2 SQIVND, per germline (reference sequence). The CDR3 totals 17 residues. The CDR3 DNA reads TGTGCCAGTAGTATAGTAGAGGCAGCCAGGAGCAATCAGCCCCAGCATTTT. It encodes CASSIVEAARSNQPQHF.

This clonotype was seen only a few times. J is TRBJ2-5 and V is TRBV7-9, with 13 bases that match TRBD2. The CDR3 consists of 19 residues. Germline V gene lookup returns CDR1 SEHNR and CDR2 FQNEAQ (reference sequence). The ends lost 1 base at V and 5 bases at J; junction bases unmatched: 13. For the CDR3, the DNA is TGTGCCAGCAGCTTAGTTGGGTCCACTAGCGGGAGGGCCCGGGAGACCCAGTACTTC. Its protein is CASSLVGSTSGRARETQYF.

This rearrangement joins TRBV20-1 to TRBJ2-3, with 10 nucleotides matching TRBD2. After removal of 5 bases from V and 3 bases from J, the junction contained 8 bases not matched to a gene. Germline CDR1 and CDR2: DFQATT and SNEGSKA (reference sequence). This CDR3 has 15 residues. CDR3 DNA sequence: TGCAGTGCTCCTGGACTAGCGGAGGGGACAGATACGCAGTATTTT. Translation: CSAPGLAEGTDTQYF.

The J gene is TRBJ1-5, the V gene TRBV19; no clear D. This CDR3 has 14 amino acids. V was cut by 4 bases and J by 7 bases, with 14 bases left in between. Germline CDR1 LNHDA, CDR2 SQIVND (reference sequence). In DNA form, the CDR3 reads TGTGCCAGTAGTACCCTTCGGAGAGAGCAGCCCCAGCATTTT. Translating it yields CASSTLRREQPQHF.

This clonotype was counted a few times. This chain links TRBV27 with TRBJ2-7; D remains unclear. Between the trimmed V and J ends, which lost 5 bases and 3 bases, there was a span of 23 bases. Germline V gene data show CDR1 as MNHEY and CDR2 as SMNVEV (reference sequence). The CDR3 runs 17 residues. This CDR3 is CASSLVNQGPPHYEQYF. CDR3 DNA sequence: TGTGCCAGCAGTCTAGTGAACCAAGGTCCTCCCCACTACGAGCAGTACTTC.

By sample fraction, this clonotype is medium-sized. V is TRBV6-1 and J is TRBJ2-6, with D tentatively TRBD1 (5 bases). V lost 6 bases to trimming and J lost 0 bases, with 15 bases between them. The germline CDR1 and CDR2 sequences are MNHNS and SASEGT. This CDR3 comprises 17 residues. CDR3 sequence reads: CASSRRGRSSGANVLTF. The CDR3 nucleotides read TGTGCCAGCAGCAGAAGGGGCAGGAGCTCTGGGGCCAACGTCCTGACTTTC.

This clonotype was found a few times. This rearrangement joins TRBV27 to TRBJ2-7, with D possibly matching TRBD2 (5 bases). The CDR3 extends over 14 amino acids. The germline gives CDR1 MNHEY, CDR2 SMNVEV (reference sequence). Trimming left V 7 bases short and J 1 base short, with 14 bases between. The CDR3 spells CASMGAYPSYEQYF. CDR3 in DNA: TGTGCCAGCATGGGAGCGTATCCATCCTACGAGCAGTACTTC.

This clonotype appeared a few times. The chain links TRBV27 to TRBJ1-1; TRBD1 matches at 9 bases. The V segment lost 3 bases and the J segment 3 bases; nucleotides outside the gene matches: 5. The CDR3 is 15 amino acids. Germline CDR1 is MNHEY and CDR2 is SMNVEV (reference sequence). The CDR3 nucleotides are TGTGCCAGCAGTTTCAACAGGGGGCATGACACTGAAGCTTTCTTT. It is translated as CASSFNRGHDTEAFF.

This sequence joins TRBV5-6 and TRBJ2-5, with D perhaps TRBD2 (6 bases). V gave up 1 base and J gave up 5 bases, with 15 bases separating them. The V gene's germline CDR1 is SGHDT and CDR2 YYEEEE. This CDR3 region has 15 residues. CDR3 DNA sequence: TGTGCCAGCAGCTTGTTGTCGGGAGTCAAGGAGACCCAGTACTTC. Amino acid sequence: CASSLLSGVKETQYF.

The chain is built from TRBV20-1 and TRBJ2-5; D may match TRBD1 or TRBD2 (5 bases each). Trimming took 1 base from V and 4 from J, leaving 16 bases between them. The CDR3 extends over 15 amino acids. Germline V lookup: CDR1 DFQATT, CDR2 SNEGSKA (reference sequence). The CDR3 coding sequence is TGCAGTGCTAGAGCCTGGGGGAATCGACGAGAGACCCAGTACTTC. As protein: CSARAWGNRRETQYF.

The V call is TRBV6-1, the J call TRBJ2-6; the D is unclear. The CDR3 consists of 17 residues. Trimming pared 6 bases from V and 3 bases from J, leaving 18 bases between. Germline V gene sequence: CDR1 MNHNS, CDR2 SASEGT. The CDR3 sequence is CASSRQPPSGGANVLTF. In nucleotides, the CDR3 is TGTGCCAGCAGCCGCCAGCCACCGTCGGGTGGGGCCAACGTCCTGACTTTC.

The V gene is TRBV19, the J gene TRBJ2-1; D tentatively fits TRBD1 or TRBD2 (5 bases each). V lost 6 bases and J lost 8, with 11 bases in between. CDR1 is LNHDA, CDR2 SQIVND, per germline (reference sequence). There are 12 residues in the CDR3. CDR3 protein: CASSGTADEQFF. The CDR3 nucleotides read TGTGCCAGTAGCGGGACGGCGGATGAGCAGTTCTTC.

The gene calls are TRBV19 and TRBJ1-2; unclear D gene. V was clipped by 8 bases and J by 3 bases, with 13 bases between them. The length of the CDR3 is 13 residues. Per the germline V gene, CDR1 is LNHDA and CDR2 is SQIVND (reference sequence). The CDR3 region is CASSAKIDYGYTF. The CDR3, as DNA: TGTGCCAGTTCGGCAAAAATCGACTATGGCTACACCTTC.

The chain recombines TRBV6-1 with TRBJ2-1, with TRBD2 matching over 8 bases. The ends lost 6 bases at V and 6 bases at J; junction bases unmatched: 10. CDR1 is MNHNS, CDR2 SASEGT, per germline. The CDR3 covers 15 residues. The CDR3 spells CASRETSDYLNEQFF. CDR3 sequence (DNA): TGTGCCAGCAGAGAGACTAGCGATTACCTCAATGAGCAGTTCTTC.

The chain employs TRBV20-1 and TRBJ2-3, with TRBD1 matching 9 bases. This CDR3 contains 14 residues. V lost 6 bases to trimming and J lost 5 bases; unmatched junction nucleotides: 9. Germline V gives CDR1 DFQATT, CDR2 SNEGSKA (reference sequence). CDR3 coding DNA: TGCAGTGCGGGGACGACAGGGGGAATAGATACGCAGTATTTT. Amino acid sequence: CSAGTTGGIDTQYF.

The chain uses TRBV6-4 and TRBJ2-6; D may be TRBD1 (6 bases). Germline lookup yields CDR1 MRHNA and CDR2 SNTAGT. CDR3 length: 17 residues. V dropped 0 bases and J dropped 2 bases, with 11 bases sitting between them. CDR3 in amino acids: CASSDSRGSPGANVLTF. In DNA form, the CDR3 reads TGTGCCAGCAGTGACTCGAGGGGGTCCCCTGGGGCCAACGTCCTGACTTTC.

Notes on this clonotype: The junction departs from germline at one end; a sequencing error may be responsible. V and J are TRBV7-7 and TRBJ2-7; 9 bases line up with TRBD2. The CDR3 consists of 13 residues. Germline V CDR1 and CDR2: SSHAT, FNYEAQ (reference sequence). The CDR3 is CASSLGLAAEQYF. The CDR3 region has the DNA TGTGCTAGCAGCCTGGGACTAGCAGCCGAGCAGTACTTC. Full variable domain (missing parts from reference TRBV7-7 and TRBJ2-7): GAGVSQSPRYKVTKRGQDVTLRCDPISSHATLYWYQQALGQGPEFLTYFNYEAQPDKSGLPSDRFSAERPEGSISTLTIQRTEQRDSAMYRCASSLGLAAEQYFGPGTRLTVT.

The V gene is TRBV19, the J gene TRBJ1-6; D remains unclear. V was trimmed by 6 bases and J by 5 bases, leaving 23 bases between them. Germline V lookup: CDR1 LNHDA, CDR2 SQIVND (reference sequence). This CDR3 is built from 18 residues. CDR3 DNA: TGTGCCAGTAGCGCTAGTGCCATACCCGGAGGGAATAATTCACCCCTCCACTTT. Its protein is CASSASAIPGGNNSPLHF.

This clonotype appeared a few times. The rearrangement uses TRBV20-1 and TRBJ1-2, with a weak D call TRBD1 (6 bases). CDR1 is DFQATT, CDR2 SNEGSKA, per germline (reference sequence). CDR3 length: 13 amino acids. V was cut by 5 bases and J by 4 bases, with 14 bases left in between. The CDR3 is CSAPLARGYGYTF. The CDR3 nucleotides read TGCAGTGCTCCCTTGGCCAGGGGCTATGGCTACACCTTC.

The rearrangement uses TRBV9 and TRBJ2-3; D tentatively reads TRBD1 or TRBD2 (5 bases each). CDR3 size: 15 residues. The germline V gene encodes CDR1 SGDLS and CDR2 YYNGEE. Trimming removed 2 bases at V and 2 bases at J, with 12 bases between. Here the CDR3 DNA reads TGTGCCAGCAGCGTCATCGGGGCCTACACAGATACGCAGTATTTT. It specifies CASSVIGAYTDTQYF.

This clonotype appeared a few times. This chain connects TRBV6-2 or TRBV6-3 to TRBJ2-1; TRBD2 is a possible D gene (6 bases). The germline V gene has CDR1 MNHEY and CDR2 SVGEGT. The V and J ends lost 2 bases and 11 bases respectively, with 13 bases between them. The CDR3 covers 13 residues. The CDR3 bases are TGTGCCAGCAGTTACAGGCTAGCGAACAAGCAGTTCTTC. Its protein product is CASSYRLANKQFF.